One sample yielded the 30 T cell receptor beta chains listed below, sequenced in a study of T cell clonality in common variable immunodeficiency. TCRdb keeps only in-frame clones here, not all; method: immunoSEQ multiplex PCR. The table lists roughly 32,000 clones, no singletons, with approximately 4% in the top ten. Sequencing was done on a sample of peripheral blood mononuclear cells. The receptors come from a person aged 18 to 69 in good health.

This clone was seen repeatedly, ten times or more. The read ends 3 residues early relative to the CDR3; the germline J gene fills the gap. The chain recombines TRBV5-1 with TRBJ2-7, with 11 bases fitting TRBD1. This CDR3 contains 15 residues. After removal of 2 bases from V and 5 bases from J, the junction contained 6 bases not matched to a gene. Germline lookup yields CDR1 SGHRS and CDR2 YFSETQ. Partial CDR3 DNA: TGCGCCAGCAGCTTAGCGGACAGGGGGCCACACGAG. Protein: CASSLADRGPHE. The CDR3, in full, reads CASSLADRGPHEQYF.

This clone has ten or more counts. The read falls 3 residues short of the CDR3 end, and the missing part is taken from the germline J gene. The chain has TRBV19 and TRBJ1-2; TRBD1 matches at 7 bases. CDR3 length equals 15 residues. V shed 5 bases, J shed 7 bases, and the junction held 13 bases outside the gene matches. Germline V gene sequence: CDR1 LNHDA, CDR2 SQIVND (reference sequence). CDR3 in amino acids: CASSPGFGGGTGYTF. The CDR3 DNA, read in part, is TGTGCCAGTAGTCCCGGATTTGGAGGGGGCACTGGC.

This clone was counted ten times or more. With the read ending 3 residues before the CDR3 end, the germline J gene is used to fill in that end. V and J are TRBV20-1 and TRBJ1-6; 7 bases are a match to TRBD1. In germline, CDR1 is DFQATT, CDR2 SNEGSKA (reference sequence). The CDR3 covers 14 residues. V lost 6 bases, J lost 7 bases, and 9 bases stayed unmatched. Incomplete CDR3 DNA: TGCAGTGCCAGGGGGGACAGCCAGAATTCACCC. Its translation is CSARGDSQNSP. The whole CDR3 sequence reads CSARGDSQNSPLHF.

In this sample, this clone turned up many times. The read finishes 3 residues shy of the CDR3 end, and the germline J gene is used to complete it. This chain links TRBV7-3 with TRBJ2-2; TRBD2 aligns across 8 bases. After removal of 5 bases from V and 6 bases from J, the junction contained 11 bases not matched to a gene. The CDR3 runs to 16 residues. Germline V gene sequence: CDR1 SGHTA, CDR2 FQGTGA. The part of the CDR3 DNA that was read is TGTGCCAGCAGCCAGGGACTAGGTGTTGGTCCCGGGGAG. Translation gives CASSQGLGVGPGE. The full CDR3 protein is CASSQGLGVGPGELFF. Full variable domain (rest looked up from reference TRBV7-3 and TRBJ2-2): GAGVSQTPSNKVTEKGKYVELRCDPISGHTALYWYRQSLGQGPEFLIYFQGTGAADDSGLPNDRFFAVRPEGSVSTLKIQRTERGDSAVYLCASSQGLGVGPGELFFGEGSRLTVL.

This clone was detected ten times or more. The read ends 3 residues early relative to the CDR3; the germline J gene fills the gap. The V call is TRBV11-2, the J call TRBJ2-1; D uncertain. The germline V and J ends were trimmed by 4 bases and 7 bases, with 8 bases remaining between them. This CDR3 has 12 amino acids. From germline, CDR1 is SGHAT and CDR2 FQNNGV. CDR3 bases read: TGTGCCAGCAGCTCCCTAGAGAATGAG. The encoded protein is CASSSLENE. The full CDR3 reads CASSSLENEQFF.

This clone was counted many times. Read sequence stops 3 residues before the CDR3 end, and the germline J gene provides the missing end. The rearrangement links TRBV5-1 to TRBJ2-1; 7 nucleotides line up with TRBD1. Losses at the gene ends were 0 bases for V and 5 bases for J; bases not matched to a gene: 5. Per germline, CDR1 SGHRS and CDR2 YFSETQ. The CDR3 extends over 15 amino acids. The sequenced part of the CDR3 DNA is TGCGCCAGCAGCTTGGCCCCGGGACAGAACAATGAG. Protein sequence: CASSLAPGQNNE. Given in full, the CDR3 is CASSLAPGQNNEQFF.

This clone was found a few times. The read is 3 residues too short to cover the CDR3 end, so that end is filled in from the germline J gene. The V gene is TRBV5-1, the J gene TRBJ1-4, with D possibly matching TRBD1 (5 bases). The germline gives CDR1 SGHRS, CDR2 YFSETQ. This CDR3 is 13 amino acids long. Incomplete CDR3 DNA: TGCGCCAGCAGCAGGGATGGGGCCAACGTA. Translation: CASSRDGANV. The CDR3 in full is CASSRDGANVLFF.

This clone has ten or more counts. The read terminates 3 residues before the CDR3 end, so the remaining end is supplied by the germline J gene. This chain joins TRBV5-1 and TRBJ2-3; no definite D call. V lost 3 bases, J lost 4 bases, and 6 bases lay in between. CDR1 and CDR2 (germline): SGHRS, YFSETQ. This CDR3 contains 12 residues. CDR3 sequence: CASSWLSDTQYF. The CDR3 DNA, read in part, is TGCGCCAGCAGCTGGCTTTCAGATACG.

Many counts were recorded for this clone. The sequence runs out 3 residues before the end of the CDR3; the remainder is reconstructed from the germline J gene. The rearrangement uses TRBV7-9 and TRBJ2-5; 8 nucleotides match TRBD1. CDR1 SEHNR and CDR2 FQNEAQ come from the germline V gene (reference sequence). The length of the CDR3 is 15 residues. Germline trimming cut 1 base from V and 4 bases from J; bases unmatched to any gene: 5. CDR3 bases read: TGTGCCAGCAGCTTAGGGGGACAGGTTGGAGAGACC. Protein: CASSLGGQVGET. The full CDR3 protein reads CASSLGGQVGETQYF.

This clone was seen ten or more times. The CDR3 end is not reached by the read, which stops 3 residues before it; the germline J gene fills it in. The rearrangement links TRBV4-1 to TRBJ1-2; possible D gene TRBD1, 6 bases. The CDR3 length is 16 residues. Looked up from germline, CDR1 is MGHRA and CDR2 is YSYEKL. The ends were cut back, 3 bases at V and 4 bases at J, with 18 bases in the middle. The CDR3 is CASSQEDSPSLYGYTF. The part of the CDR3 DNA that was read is TGCGCCAGCAGCCAGGAGGACAGTCCCTCTCTCTATGGC.

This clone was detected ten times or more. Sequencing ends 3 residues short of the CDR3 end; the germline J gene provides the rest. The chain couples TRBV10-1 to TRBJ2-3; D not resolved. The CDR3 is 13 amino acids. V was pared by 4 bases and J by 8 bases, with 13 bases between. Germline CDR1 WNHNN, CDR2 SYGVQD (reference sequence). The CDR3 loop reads CASSGALLGTQYF. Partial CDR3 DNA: TGCGCCAGCAGTGGGGCCCTTTTGGGTACG.

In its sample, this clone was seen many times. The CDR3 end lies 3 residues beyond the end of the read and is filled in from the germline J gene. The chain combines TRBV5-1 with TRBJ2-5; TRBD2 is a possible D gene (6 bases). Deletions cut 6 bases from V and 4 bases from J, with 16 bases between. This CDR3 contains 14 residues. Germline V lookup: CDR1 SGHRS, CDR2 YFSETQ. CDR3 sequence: CASTLVLAPETQYF. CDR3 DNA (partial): TGCGCCAGCACCCTGGTACTAGCTCCAGAGACC. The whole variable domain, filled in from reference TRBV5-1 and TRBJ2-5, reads KAGVTQTPRYLIKTRGQQVTLSCSPISGHRSVSWYQQTPGQGLQFLFEYFSETQRNKGNFPGRFSGRQFSNSRSEMNVSTLELGDSALYLCASTLVLAPETQYFGPGTRLLVL.

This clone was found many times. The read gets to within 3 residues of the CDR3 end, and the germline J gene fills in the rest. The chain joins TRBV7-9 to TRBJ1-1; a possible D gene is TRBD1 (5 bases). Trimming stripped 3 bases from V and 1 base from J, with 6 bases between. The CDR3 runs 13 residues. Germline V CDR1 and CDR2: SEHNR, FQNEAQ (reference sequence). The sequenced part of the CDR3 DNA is TGTGCCAGCAGCTTTCAGGGGAACACTGAA. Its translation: CASSFQGNTE. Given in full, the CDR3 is CASSFQGNTEAFF.

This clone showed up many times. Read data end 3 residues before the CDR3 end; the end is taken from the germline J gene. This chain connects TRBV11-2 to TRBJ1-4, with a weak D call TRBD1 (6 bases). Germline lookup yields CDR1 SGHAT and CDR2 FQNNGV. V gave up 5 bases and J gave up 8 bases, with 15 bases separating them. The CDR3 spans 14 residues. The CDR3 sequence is CASSPGVAQEKLFF. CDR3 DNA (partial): TGTGCCAGCAGCCCAGGGGTGGCCCAGGAAAAA.

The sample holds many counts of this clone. The sequenced CDR3 bases are TGCGCCAGCAGTGAGTACAGGACCTACGAG. Protein: CASSEYRTYE. The complete CDR3 sequence is CASSEYRTYEQYF. J is TRBJ2-7 and V is TRBV10-1, with D perhaps TRBD1 (5 bases). The read ends 3 residues before the CDR3 terminus; that terminus is restored from the germline J gene. Per the germline V gene, CDR1 is WNHNN and CDR2 is SYGVQD (reference sequence). V lost 1 base to trimming and J lost 2 bases, with 6 bases between them. The CDR3 length is 13 residues.

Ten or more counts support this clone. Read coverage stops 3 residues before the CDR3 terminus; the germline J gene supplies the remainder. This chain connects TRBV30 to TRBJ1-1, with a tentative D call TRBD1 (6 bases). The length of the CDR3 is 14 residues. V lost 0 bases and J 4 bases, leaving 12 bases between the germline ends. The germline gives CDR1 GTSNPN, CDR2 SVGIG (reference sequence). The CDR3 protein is CAWSVTGGGTEAFF. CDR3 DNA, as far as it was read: TGTGCCTGGAGTGTAACGGGAGGGGGCACTGAA.

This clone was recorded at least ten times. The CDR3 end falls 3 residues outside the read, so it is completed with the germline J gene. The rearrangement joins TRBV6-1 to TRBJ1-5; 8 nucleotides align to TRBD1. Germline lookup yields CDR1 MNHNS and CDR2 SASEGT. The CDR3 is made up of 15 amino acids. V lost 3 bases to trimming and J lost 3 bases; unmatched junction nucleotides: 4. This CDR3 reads CASSDQDRANQPQHF. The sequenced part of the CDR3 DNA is TGTGCCAGCAGTGACCAGGACAGGGCCAATCAGCCC.

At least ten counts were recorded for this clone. The chain's CDR3 is CAWSLDSLQTQYF. The CDR3 bases that were read are TGTGCCTGGAGCCTGGACAGTTTGCAGACG. The chain links TRBV30 to TRBJ2-3; D possibly corresponds to TRBD1 (6 bases). Read coverage stops 3 residues before the CDR3 terminus; the germline J gene supplies the remainder. This CDR3 comprises 13 residues. From germline, CDR1 is GTSNPN and CDR2 SVGIG (reference sequence).

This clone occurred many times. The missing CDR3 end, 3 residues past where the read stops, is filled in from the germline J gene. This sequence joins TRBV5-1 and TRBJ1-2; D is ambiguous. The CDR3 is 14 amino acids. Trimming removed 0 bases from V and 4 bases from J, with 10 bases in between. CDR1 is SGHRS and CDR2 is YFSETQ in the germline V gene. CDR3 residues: CASSLDGSSYGYTF. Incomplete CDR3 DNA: TGCGCCAGCAGCTTGGACGGTTCCTCCTATGGC.

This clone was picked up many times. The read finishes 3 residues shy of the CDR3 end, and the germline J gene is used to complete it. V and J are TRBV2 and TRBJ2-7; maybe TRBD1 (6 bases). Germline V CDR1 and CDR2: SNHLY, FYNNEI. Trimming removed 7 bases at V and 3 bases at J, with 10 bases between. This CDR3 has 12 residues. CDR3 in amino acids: CASNRDNYEQYF. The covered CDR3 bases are TGTGCCAGCAACCGGGACAACTACGAG.

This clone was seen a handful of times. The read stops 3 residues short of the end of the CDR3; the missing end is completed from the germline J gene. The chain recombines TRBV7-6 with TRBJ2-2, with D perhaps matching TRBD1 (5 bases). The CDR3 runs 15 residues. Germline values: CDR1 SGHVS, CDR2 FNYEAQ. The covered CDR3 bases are TGTGCCAGCAGCTTAGGTCCCAGGGAAAGAGAAAAG. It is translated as CASSLGPREREK. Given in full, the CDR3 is CASSLGPREREKLFF.

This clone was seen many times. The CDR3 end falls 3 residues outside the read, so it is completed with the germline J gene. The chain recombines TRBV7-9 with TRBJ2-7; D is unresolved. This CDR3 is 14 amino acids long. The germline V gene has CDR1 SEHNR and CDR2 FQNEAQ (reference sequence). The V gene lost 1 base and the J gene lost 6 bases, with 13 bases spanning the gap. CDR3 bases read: TGTGCCAGCAGCTTAGGGGTAGGGTTGGTCGAG. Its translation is CASSLGVGLVE. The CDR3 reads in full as CASSLGVGLVEQYF.

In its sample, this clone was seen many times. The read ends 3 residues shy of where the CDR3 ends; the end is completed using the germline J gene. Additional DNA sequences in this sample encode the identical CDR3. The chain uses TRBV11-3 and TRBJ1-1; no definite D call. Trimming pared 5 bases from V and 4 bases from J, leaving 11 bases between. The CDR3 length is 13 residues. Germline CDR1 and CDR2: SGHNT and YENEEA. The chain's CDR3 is CASSPRILTEAFF. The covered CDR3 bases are TGTGCCAGCAGCCCACGTATACTCACTGAA.

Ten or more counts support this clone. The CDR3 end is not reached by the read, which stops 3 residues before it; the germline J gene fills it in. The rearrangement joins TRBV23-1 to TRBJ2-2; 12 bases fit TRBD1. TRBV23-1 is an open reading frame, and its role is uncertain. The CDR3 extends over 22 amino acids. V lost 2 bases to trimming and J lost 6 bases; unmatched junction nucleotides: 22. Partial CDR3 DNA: TGCGCCAGCAGTCAAACGGACGTCACCCGGGACAGGGGGCAGGTTGGAGCCGGGGAG. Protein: CASSQTDVTRDRGQVGAGE. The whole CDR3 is CASSQTDVTRDRGQVGAGELFF.

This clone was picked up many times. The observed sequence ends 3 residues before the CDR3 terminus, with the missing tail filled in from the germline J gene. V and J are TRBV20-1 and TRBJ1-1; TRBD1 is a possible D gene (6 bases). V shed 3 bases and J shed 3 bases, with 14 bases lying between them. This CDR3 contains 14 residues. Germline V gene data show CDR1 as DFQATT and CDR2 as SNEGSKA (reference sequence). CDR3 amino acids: CSASRGRMDTEAFF. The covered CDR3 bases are TGCAGTGCTAGCAGGGGACGGATGGACACTGAA.

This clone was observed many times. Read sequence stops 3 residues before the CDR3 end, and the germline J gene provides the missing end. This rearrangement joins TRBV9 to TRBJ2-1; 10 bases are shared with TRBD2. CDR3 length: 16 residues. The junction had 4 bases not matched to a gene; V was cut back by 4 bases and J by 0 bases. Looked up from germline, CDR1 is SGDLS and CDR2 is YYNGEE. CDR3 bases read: TGTGCCAGCAGCAAATCTAGCGGGAGCTCCTACAATGAG. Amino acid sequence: CASSKSSGSSYNE. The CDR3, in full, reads CASSKSSGSSYNEQFF.

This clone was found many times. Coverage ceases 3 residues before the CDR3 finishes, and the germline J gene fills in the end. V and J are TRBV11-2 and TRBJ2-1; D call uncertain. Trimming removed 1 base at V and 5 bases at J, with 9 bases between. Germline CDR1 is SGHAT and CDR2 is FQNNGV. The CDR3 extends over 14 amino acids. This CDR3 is CASSLVVLDNEQFF. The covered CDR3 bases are TGTGCCAGCAGCTTAGTCGTCTTAGACAATGAG.

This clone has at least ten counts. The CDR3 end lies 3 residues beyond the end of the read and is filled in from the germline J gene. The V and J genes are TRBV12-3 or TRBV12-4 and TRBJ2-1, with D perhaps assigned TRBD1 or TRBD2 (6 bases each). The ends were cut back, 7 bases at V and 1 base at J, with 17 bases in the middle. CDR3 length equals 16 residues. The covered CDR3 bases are TGTGCCAGCACGGCCTTAACAGGGAGGTCCTACAATGAG. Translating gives CASTALTGRSYNE. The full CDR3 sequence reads CASTALTGRSYNEQFF.

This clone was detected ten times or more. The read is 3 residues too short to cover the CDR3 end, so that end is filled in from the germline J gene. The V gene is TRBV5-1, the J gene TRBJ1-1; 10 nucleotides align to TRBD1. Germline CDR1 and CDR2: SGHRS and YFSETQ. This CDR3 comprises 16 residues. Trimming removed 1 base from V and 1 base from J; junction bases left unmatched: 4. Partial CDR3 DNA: TGCGCCAGCAGCTTGAGGACAGGGGGTGAGAACACTGAA. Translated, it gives CASSLRTGGENTE. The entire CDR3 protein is CASSLRTGGENTEAFF.

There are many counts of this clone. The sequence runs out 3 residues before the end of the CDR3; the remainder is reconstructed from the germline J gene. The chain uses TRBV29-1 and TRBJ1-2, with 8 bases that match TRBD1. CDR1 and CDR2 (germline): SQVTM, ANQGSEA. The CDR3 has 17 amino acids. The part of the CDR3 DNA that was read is TGCACCTCATGGGCCGAGACAGGGGAAGGAGATAACTATGGC. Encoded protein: CTSWAETGEGDNYG. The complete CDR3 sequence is CTSWAETGEGDNYGYTF.